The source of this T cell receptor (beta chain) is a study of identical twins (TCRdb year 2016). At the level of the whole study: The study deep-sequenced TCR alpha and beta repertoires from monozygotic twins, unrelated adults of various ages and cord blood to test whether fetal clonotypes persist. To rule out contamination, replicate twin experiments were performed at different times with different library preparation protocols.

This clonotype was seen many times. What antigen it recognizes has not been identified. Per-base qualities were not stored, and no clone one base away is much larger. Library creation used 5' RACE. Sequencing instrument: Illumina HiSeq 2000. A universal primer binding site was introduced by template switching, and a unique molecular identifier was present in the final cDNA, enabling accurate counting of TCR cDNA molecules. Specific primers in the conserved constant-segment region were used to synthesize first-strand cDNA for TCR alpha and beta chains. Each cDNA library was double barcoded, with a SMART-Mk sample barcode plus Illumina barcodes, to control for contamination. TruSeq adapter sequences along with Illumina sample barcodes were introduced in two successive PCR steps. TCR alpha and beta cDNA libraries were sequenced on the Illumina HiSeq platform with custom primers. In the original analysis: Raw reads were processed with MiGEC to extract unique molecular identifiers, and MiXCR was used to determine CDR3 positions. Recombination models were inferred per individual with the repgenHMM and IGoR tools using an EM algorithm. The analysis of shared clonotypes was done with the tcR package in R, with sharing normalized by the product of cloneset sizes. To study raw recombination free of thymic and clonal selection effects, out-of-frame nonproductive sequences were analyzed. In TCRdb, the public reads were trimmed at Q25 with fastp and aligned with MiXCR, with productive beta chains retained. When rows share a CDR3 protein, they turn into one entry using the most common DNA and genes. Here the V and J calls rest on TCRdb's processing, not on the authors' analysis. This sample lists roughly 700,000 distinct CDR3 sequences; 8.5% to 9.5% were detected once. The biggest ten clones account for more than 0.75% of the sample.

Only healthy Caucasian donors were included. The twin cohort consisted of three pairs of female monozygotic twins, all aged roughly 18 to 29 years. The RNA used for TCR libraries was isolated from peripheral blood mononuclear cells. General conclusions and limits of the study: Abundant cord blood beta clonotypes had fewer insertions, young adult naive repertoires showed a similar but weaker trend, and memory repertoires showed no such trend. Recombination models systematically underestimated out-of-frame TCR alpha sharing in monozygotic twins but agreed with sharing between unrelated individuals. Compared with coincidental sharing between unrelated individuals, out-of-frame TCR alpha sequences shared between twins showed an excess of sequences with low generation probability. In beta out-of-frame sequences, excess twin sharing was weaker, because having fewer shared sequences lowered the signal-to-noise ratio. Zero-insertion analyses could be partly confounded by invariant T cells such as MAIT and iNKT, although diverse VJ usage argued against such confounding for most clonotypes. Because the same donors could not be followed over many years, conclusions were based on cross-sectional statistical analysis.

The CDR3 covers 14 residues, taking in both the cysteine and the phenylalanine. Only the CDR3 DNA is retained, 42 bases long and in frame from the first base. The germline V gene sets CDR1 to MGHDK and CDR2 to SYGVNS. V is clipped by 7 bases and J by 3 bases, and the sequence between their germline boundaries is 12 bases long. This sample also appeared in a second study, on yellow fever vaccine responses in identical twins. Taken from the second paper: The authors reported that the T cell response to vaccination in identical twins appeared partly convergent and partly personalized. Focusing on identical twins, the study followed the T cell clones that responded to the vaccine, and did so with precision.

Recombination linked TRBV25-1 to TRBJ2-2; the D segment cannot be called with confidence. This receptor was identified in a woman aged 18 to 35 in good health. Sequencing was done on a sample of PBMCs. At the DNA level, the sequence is TGTGCCAGCACCCCTCTGGCCCACACCGGGGAGCTGTTTTTT. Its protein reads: CASTPLAHTGELFF.